This passage covers 11 T cell receptor beta chains from one sample sequenced in a study of blood T cell repertoires in COVID-19 (dated by TCRdb to the early 2020s). The library was built by means of the immunoSEQ multiplex PCR assay. The table was pulled from immuneACCESS by TCRdb, which kept in-frame rearrangements only. Such tables lose some clones; where checked, under half of the loss comes from unresolved V genes, and the rest has no known cause. The sample data list approximately 230,000 clones, and around four fifths of these were observed just once. Jointly, the top ten make up less than 20% of the sample. The sample taken for sequencing was peripheral blood. All receptors derive from a man aged 25-45 years with active or convalescent COVID-19.

The CDR3, as DNA: TGTGCCAGCAGCCAAAAGGACAGGGGATGGGAGACCCAGTACTTC. Translated, it gives CASSQKDRGWETQYF. The V call is TRBV14, the J call TRBJ2-5; 9 bases line up with TRBD1. V gave up 2 bases and J gave up 5 bases; unmatched junction bases: 6. In germline, CDR1 is SGHDN, CDR2 FVKESK. The CDR3 has 15 residues. The full variable domain, with the rest looked up from reference TRBV14 and TRBJ2-5, is EAGVTQFPSHSVIEKGQTVTLRCDPISGHDNLYWYRRVMGKEIKFLLHFVKESKQDESGMPNNRFLAERTGGTYSTLKVQPAELEDSGVYFCASSQKDRGWETQYFGPGTRLLVL.

The V call is TRBV27, the J call TRBJ2-1; 8 bases align to TRBD2. CDR1 and CDR2 from the germline V gene are MNHEY and SMNVEV (reference sequence). J lost 0 bases, V lost 4 bases, and 8 bases had no gene match. This CDR3 is built from 17 residues. The CDR3 here is CASSSWTSWSSYNEQFF. CDR3 nucleotide sequence: TGTGCCAGCAGTTCATGGACTAGCTGGAGCTCCTACAATGAGCAGTTCTTC.

The CDR3 DNA sequence: TGTGCCAGCTCACAATTACAGGGGACCTCCGAGCAGTACTTC. Translation: CASSQLQGTSEQYF. The rearrangement joins TRBV18 to TRBJ2-7, with 7 positions matching TRBD1. The CDR3 spans 14 residues. The germline gives CDR1 KGHSH, CDR2 LQKENI. J gave up 6 bases and V 4 bases, and 9 bases lay outside the gene matches.

The chain links TRBV15 to TRBJ2-1; 12 nucleotides line up with TRBD2. CDR3 size: 20 residues. V shed 3 bases, J shed 1 base, and the junction held 13 bases outside the gene matches. Germline values: CDR1 LNHNV, CDR2 YYDKDF (reference sequence). The CDR3 region is CATSSARLAGDRLSYNEQFF. The CDR3 DNA is TGTGCCACCAGCAGCGCCAGACTAGCGGGAGATCGATTGTCCTACAATGAGCAGTTCTTC.

The chain couples TRBV28 to TRBJ1-3, with a weak D call TRBD1 (5 bases). The CDR3 runs 17 residues. Trimming shortened V by 4 bases and J by 2 bases, and 18 bases separated the two germline ends. Germline CDR1 is MDHEN and CDR2 is SYDVKM. The CDR3: CASSSPAGDGAGNTIYF. CDR3 nucleotide sequence: TGTGCCAGCAGTTCCCCCGCGGGGGATGGGGCTGGAAACACCATATATTTT.

This clone was detected only once. CDR3 residues: CASSPLESGELGYTF. DNA of the CDR3: TGTGCCAGCTCACCCCTGGAATCAGGGGAGCTTGGCTACACCTTC. The chain has TRBV18 and TRBJ1-2, with D possibly matching TRBD1 (6 bases). The length of the CDR3 is 15 residues. V lost 3 bases, J lost 7 bases, and 18 bases lay in between. Germline V gene data show CDR1 as KGHSH and CDR2 as LQKENI.

V is TRBV5-1 and J is TRBJ2-1; 10 nucleotides agree with TRBD2. With V trimmed by 2 bases and J by 8 bases, 13 bases remained unmatched. The CDR3 is made up of 17 amino acids. Germline lookup yields CDR1 SGHRS and CDR2 YFSETQ. The CDR3 DNA sequence: TGCGCCAGCAGCTTATTACAAGCGGGAGGGGTTCTCGATGAGCAGTTCTTC. Protein sequence: CASSLLQAGGVLDEQFF.

This chain joins TRBV7-9 and TRBJ2-1, with TRBD2 matching over 8 bases. The length of the CDR3 is 15 residues. Trimming took 3 bases from V and 5 from J; bases not matched to a gene: 6. Germline lookup yields CDR1 SEHNR and CDR2 FQNEAQ (reference sequence). The CDR3 bases are TGTGCCAGCAGCTTGTACGGGAGGGCCGACAATGAGCAGTTCTTC. As protein: CASSLYGRADNEQFF.

The chain combines TRBV5-4 with TRBJ2-3; D is possibly TRBD2 (6 bases). The V end lost 7 bases, the J end lost 3 bases, and 18 bases lay between the germline ends. CDR1 and CDR2 from the germline V gene are SGHNT and YYREEE (reference sequence). This CDR3 has 15 residues. The CDR3 protein is CASGRRLALTDTQYF. CDR3 bases: TGTGCCAGCGGGAGGCGCCTAGCTCTGACAGATACGCAGTATTTT.

The chain uses TRBV6-5 and TRBJ2-3; the D gene is possibly TRBD1 (6 bases). The CDR3 runs 14 residues. Trimming took 5 bases from V and 3 from J, leaving 12 bases between them. Germline V gene lookup returns CDR1 MNHEY and CDR2 SVGAGI. The CDR3 here is CASSPGALTDTQYF. CDR3 bases: TGTGCCAGCAGTCCAGGGGCTTTGACAGATACGCAGTATTTT.

The V gene is TRBV19, the J gene TRBJ2-7; tentatively, D is TRBD1 (7 bases). Between the trimmed V and J ends, which lost 6 bases and 4 bases, there was a span of 16 bases. Germline V gene data show CDR1 as LNHDA and CDR2 as SQIVND (reference sequence). The CDR3 has 14 amino acids. CDR3 loop: CASRRAQGRYEQYF. CDR3 nucleotides: TGTGCCAGTAGGCGGGCACAGGGGAGGTACGAGCAGTACTTC.